These T cell receptor beta chains were read from a single sample in a study of human T cells and chemical hapten exposure. TCRdb ran MiXCR on the RACE reads and lists one entry per CDR3 protein. The sample includes over 100,000 distinct CDR3 sequences, more than 7% of them seen just once. The sequencing used whole blood, collected in connection with sensitization to the hapten diphenylcyclopropenone (DPC). The receptors were sampled from a woman aged 40 to 50 with alopecia areata. Some clones in this sample may be carry-over from other donors' samples. Each CDR3 is given with its conserved first and last residue. A D gene is named only where the DNA matches it firmly. Part of the rows lack a size; the others show once, few, many or a class for expanded clones.

V gene: TRBV11-2; D gene: NA; J gene: TRBJ2-7; clone size: many; CDR3 protein: CASSLGFSYEQYF; CDR3 DNA: TGTGCCAGCAGCTTAGGGTTTTCCTACGAGCAGTACTTC
V gene: TRBV24-1; D gene: NA; J gene: TRBJ2-1; clone size: NA; CDR3 protein: CATSDLTVYEQFF; CDR3 DNA: TGTGCCACCAGTGATTTGACAGTCTATGAGCAGTTCTTC
V gene: TRBV14; D gene: NA; J gene: TRBJ2-7; clone size: many; CDR3 protein: CASNRRTYYEQYF; CDR3 DNA: TGTGCCAGCAATCGCAGAACATACTACGAGCAGTACTTC
V gene: TRBV7-2; D gene: NA; J gene: TRBJ1-2; clone size: few; CDR3 protein: CASSLYAWGYTF; CDR3 DNA: TGTGCCAGCAGCTTATATGCGTGGGGCTACACCTTC
V gene: TRBV27; D gene: NA; J gene: TRBJ1-1; clone size: many; CDR3 protein: CASSLGIASEAFF; CDR3 DNA: TGTGCCAGCAGTTTGGGGATAGCTTCTGAAGCTTTCTTT
V gene: TRBV3-1; D gene: NA; J gene: TRBJ2-3; clone size: few; CDR3 protein: CASSPGASPDTQYF; CDR3 DNA: TGTGCCAGCAGCCCGGGTGCAAGCCCCGATACGCAGTATTTT
V gene: TRBV6-5; D gene: NA; J gene: TRBJ1-3; clone size: few; CDR3 protein: CASIGGNTIYF; CDR3 DNA: TGTGCCAGCATCGGGGGAAACACCATATATTTT
V gene: TRBV29-1; D gene: NA; J gene: TRBJ1-1; clone size: NA; CDR3 protein: CSVDEAFF; CDR3 DNA: TGCAGCGTGGATGAAGCTTTCTTT
V gene: TRBV12-3/TRBV12-4; D gene: NA; J gene: TRBJ1-5; clone size: many; CDR3 protein: CASSLRGLQPQHF; CDR3 DNA: TGTGCCAGCAGTTTACGGGGGCTTCAGCCCCAGCATTTT
V gene: TRBV11-2; D gene: TRBD2; J gene: TRBJ2-1; clone size: many; CDR3 protein: CASSFGTSGSYNEQFF; CDR3 DNA: TGTGCCAGCAGCTTCGGGACTAGCGGGAGCTACAATGAGCAGTTCTTC
V gene: TRBV18; D gene: NA; J gene: TRBJ1-2; clone size: NA; CDR3 protein: CASSPPGLMEGYTF; CDR3 DNA: TGTGCCAGCTCACCACCGGGACTCATGGAAGGCTACACCTTC
V gene: TRBV28; D gene: TRBD2; J gene: TRBJ2-3; clone size: NA; CDR3 protein: CAAAGRTTDTQYF; CDR3 DNA: TGTGCCGCAGCCGGGAGGACCACAGATACGCAGTATTTT
V gene: TRBV20-1; D gene: NA; J gene: TRBJ1-5; clone size: NA; CDR3 protein: CGAPGEGAWQPQHF; CDR3 DNA: TGCGGTGCCCCGGGCGAAGGCGCATGGCAGCCCCAGCATTTT
V gene: TRBV6-5; D gene: NA; J gene: TRBJ2-5; clone size: few; CDR3 protein: CASSLAGTGETQYF; CDR3 DNA: TGTGCCAGCAGTTTAGCGGGGACAGGGGAGACCCAGTACTTC
V gene: TRBV10-1; D gene: NA; J gene: TRBJ1-2; clone size: few; CDR3 protein: CASSESGGYGYTF; CDR3 DNA: TGCGCCAGCAGTGAGTCTGGAGGATATGGCTACACCTTC
V gene: TRBV6-1; D gene: NA; J gene: TRBJ1-3; clone size: NA; CDR3 protein: CAGSKGVFGNTIYF; CDR3 DNA: TGTGCCGGATCCAAGGGGGTATTTGGAAACACCATATATTTT
V gene: TRBV11-2; D gene: NA; J gene: TRBJ2-2; clone size: NA; CDR3 protein: CASSVGLRNTGELFF; CDR3 DNA: TGTGCCAGCAGCGTAGGTCTTAGGAACACCGGGGAGCTGTTTTTT
V gene: TRBV11-3; D gene: NA; J gene: TRBJ2-3; clone size: NA; CDR3 protein: CASSLDGTATKYF; CDR3 DNA: TGTGCCAGCAGCTTAGACGGGACGGCAACCAAGTATTTT
V gene: TRBV5-4; D gene: NA; J gene: TRBJ1-1; clone size: many; CDR3 protein: CASSLTMTGYTEAFF; CDR3 DNA: TGTGCCAGCAGCTTGACCATGACTGGATACACTGAAGCTTTCTTT
V gene: TRBV12-3/TRBV12-4; D gene: TRBD2; J gene: TRBJ2-3; clone size: NA; CDR3 protein: CASSLQPGRGGHGDTQYF; CDR3 DNA: TGTGCCAGCAGTTTACAGCCGGGCCGGGGGGGCCATGGAGATACGCAGTATTTT
V gene: TRBV6-1; D gene: NA; J gene: TRBJ2-7; clone size: many; CDR3 protein: CASMDGYEQYF; CDR3 DNA: TGTGCCAGCATGGATGGCTACGAGCAGTACTTC
V gene: TRBV24-1; D gene: NA; J gene: TRBJ1-4; clone size: NA; CDR3 protein: CATSDSGTTNEKLFF; CDR3 DNA: TGTGCCACCAGTGATTCAGGGACGACTAATGAAAAACTGTTTTTT
V gene: TRBV20-1; D gene: NA; J gene: TRBJ1-5; clone size: many; CDR3 protein: CSARDEPYQPQHF; CDR3 DNA: TGCAGTGCTAGAGACGAACCCTATCAGCCCCAGCATTTT
V gene: TRBV29-1; D gene: NA; J gene: TRBJ1-2; clone size: once; CDR3 protein: CSVRRRANYGYTF; CDR3 DNA: TGCAGCGTCCGTCGCAGGGCAAACTATGGCTACACCTTC
V gene: TRBV6-6; D gene: NA; J gene: TRBJ2-4; clone size: many; CDR3 protein: CASSFGSWTEKNIQYF; CDR3 DNA: TGTGCCAGCAGTTTCGGGTCATGGACAGAGAAAAACATTCAGTACTTC
V gene: TRBV6-1; D gene: NA; J gene: TRBJ2-1; clone size: many; CDR3 protein: CASSELGEQFF; CDR3 DNA: TGTGCCAGCAGTGAATTGGGGGAGCAGTTCTTC
V gene: TRBV20-1; D gene: NA; J gene: TRBJ1-2; clone size: NA; CDR3 protein: CSASEGTYGYTF; CDR3 DNA: TGCAGTGCTAGCGAGGGGACCTATGGCTACACCTTC
V gene: TRBV9; D gene: TRBD1; J gene: TRBJ2-3; clone size: many; CDR3 protein: CASSVDGQGDTQYF; CDR3 DNA: TGTGCCAGCAGCGTAGACGGACAGGGAGATACGCAGTATTTT
V gene: TRBV10-3; D gene: NA; J gene: TRBJ2-3; clone size: NA; CDR3 protein: CAIGLGDTQYF; CDR3 DNA: TGTGCCATCGGGTTGGGGGATACGCAGTATTTT
V gene: TRBV18; D gene: TRBD1; J gene: TRBJ2-7; clone size: few; CDR3 protein: CASSLGQGRVGTAYEQYF; CDR3 DNA: TGTGCCAGCTCACTAGGACAGGGCCGTGTAGGTACCGCCTACGAGCAGTACTTC
V gene: TRBV7-9; D gene: NA; J gene: TRBJ1-2; clone size: NA; CDR3 protein: CASSLSNEYGYTF; CDR3 DNA: TGTGCCAGCAGCCTCTCAAATGAGTATGGCTACACCTTC
V gene: TRBV7-9; D gene: NA; J gene: TRBJ2-1; clone size: few; CDR3 protein: CASSSPVRIYNEQFF; CDR3 DNA: TGTGCCAGCAGCTCCCCCGTCCGGATCTACAATGAGCAGTTCTTC
V gene: TRBV28; D gene: NA; J gene: TRBJ2-5; clone size: NA; CDR3 protein: CASTWSGTQYF; CDR3 DNA: TGTGCCAGCACCTGGTCCGGGACCCAGTACTTC
V gene: TRBV14; D gene: NA; J gene: TRBJ1-1; clone size: NA; CDR3 protein: CASSQGRETEAFF; CDR3 DNA: TGTGCCAGCAGCCAGGGAAGAGAGACTGAAGCTTTCTTT